Below are 10 T cell receptor beta chains sequenced from a single sample in a study of T cell changes during pregnancy in multiple sclerosis. This table comes from immunoSEQ multiplex PCR, and its TCRdb copy is limited to in-frame clones, with some not included. This sample yields tens of thousands of clones, of which about 88% are seen a single time; 5.5% to 6% belongs to the top ten. The sequencing here drew on CD8+ T cells from peripheral blood mononuclear cells, taken after pregnancy. These TCRs come from a female donor in good health, enrolled as a control in a pregnancy study.

Notes on this clone: Relative to the germline gene, one junction end is altered; a read error may explain this. The chain is built from TRBV7-2 and TRBJ2-3, with 7 nucleotides matching TRBD1. Germline V gene lookup returns CDR1 SGHTA and CDR2 FQGNSA. This CDR3 spans 16 amino acids. CDR3 coding DNA: TGTGCCAGCAGCCTAGCCCTGGGACAGTCCACAGATACGCAGTATTTT. It encodes CASSLALGQSTDTQYF.

This clone showed up just a few times. The rearrangement links TRBV13 to TRBJ1-2; 7 nucleotides align to TRBD1. Germline values: CDR1 PRHDT, CDR2 FYEKMQ (reference sequence). The CDR3 consists of 12 residues. Trimming took 5 bases from V and 5 from J; bases not matched to a gene: 2. DNA for the CDR3: TGTGCCAGCAGCAAGACAGGGTATGGCTACACCTTC. Protein sequence: CASSKTGYGYTF.

J is TRBJ2-3 and V is TRBV27; 10 bases agree with TRBD2. V was clipped by 3 bases and J by 5 bases; unmatched bases: 17. Germline V lookup: CDR1 MNHEY, CDR2 SMNVEV (reference sequence). The CDR3 runs 19 residues. CDR3: CASSLVLWASGGTLDTQYF. In DNA form, the CDR3 reads TGTGCCAGCAGTTTGGTACTATGGGCTAGCGGGGGCACTCTAGATACGCAGTATTTT.

The chain uses TRBV2 and TRBJ2-7, with TRBD1 identical over 11 bases. The germline gives CDR1 SNHLY, CDR2 FYNNEI. V lost 5 bases to trimming and J lost 3 bases; unmatched junction nucleotides: 6. The CDR3 is 15 amino acids. The CDR3 reads CASSPRDRGIYEQYF. Written as DNA, the CDR3 is TGTGCCAGCAGTCCCCGGGACAGGGGGATCTACGAGCAGTACTTC.

This clone appeared once. The J gene is TRBJ2-1, the V gene TRBV28; no definite D call. The length of the CDR3 is 14 residues. In germline, CDR1 is MDHEN, CDR2 SYDVKM. V gave up 7 bases and J gave up 1 base, with 11 bases separating them. The CDR3, as DNA: TGTGCCAGCACCCTCGGTATATCCTACAATGAGCAGTTCTTC. It yields the protein CASTLGISYNEQFF.

V usage is TRBV30 and J usage is TRBJ2-1; 7 positions match TRBD2. The V and J ends lost 5 bases and 9 bases, in that order; junction bases with no gene match: 13. Per germline, CDR1 GTSNPN and CDR2 SVGIG (reference sequence). This CDR3 is 14 amino acids long. The CDR3 DNA follows: TGTGCCTGGTGCCCCGGGACTAACGTCGGTGAGCAGTTCTTC. This gives the protein CAWCPGTNVGEQFF.

The V gene is TRBV7-2, the J gene TRBJ2-7; weak D call: TRBD2 (7 bases). Germline V gene sequence: CDR1 SGHTA, CDR2 FQGNSA. Deletions cut 5 bases from V and 6 bases from J, with 20 bases between. The CDR3 is made up of 15 amino acids. As DNA, the CDR3 is TGTGCCAGCAGCGACCTGGGGGGGGGCCTTGGCGAGCAGTACTTC. This sequence encodes CASSDLGGGLGEQYF.

J is TRBJ1-1 and V is TRBV5-6, with a weak D call TRBD1 (5 bases). Germline lookup yields CDR1 SGHDT and CDR2 YYEEEE. Trimming pared 1 base from V and 1 base from J, leaving 14 bases between. The CDR3 has 16 residues. The CDR3 spells CASSLRGGEGNTEAFF. Written as DNA, the CDR3 is TGTGCCAGCAGCTTGCGGGGGGGAGAGGGGAACACTGAAGCTTTCTTT. The full variable domain, completed using reference TRBV5-6 and TRBJ1-1, is DAGVTQSPTHLIKTRGQQVTLRCSPKSGHDTVSWYQQALGQGPQFIFQYYEEEERQRGNFPDRFSGHQFPNYSSELNVNALLLGDSALYLCASSLRGGEGNTEAFFGQGTRLTVV.

V usage is TRBV2 and J usage is TRBJ1-1; 7 bases are a match to TRBD1. Germline lookup yields CDR1 SNHLY and CDR2 FYNNEI. The V gene end was trimmed by 8 bases and the J gene end by 6 bases; junction bases not matched to a gene: 6. This CDR3 is built from 12 residues. CDR3 sequence: CASAQGVPEAFF. CDR3 bases: TGTGCCAGCGCCCAGGGGGTTCCTGAAGCTTTCTTT.

The chain carries TRBV6-5 and TRBJ2-1, with a tentative D call TRBD2 (6 bases). Between the trimmed V and J ends, which lost 5 bases and 4 bases, there was a span of 15 bases. The CDR3 is made up of 15 amino acids. From germline, CDR1 is MNHEY and CDR2 SVGAGI. DNA for the CDR3: TGTGCCAGCAGTCCCGGGACTTACACATACAATGAGCAGTTCTTC. Translated, it gives CASSPGTYTYNEQFF.